Listed below are T cell receptor beta chains from one sample, sequenced in a study of CD8 T cells in ankylosing spondylitis. TCRdb analysed the 5' RACE reads with MiXCR anew, one entry per CDR3 protein. The repertoire holds 300,000 to 400,000 distinct CDR3 sequences, with roughly 12% as singletons. Sequencing was done on a sample of blood, either unsorted or a sorted T cell fraction (not recorded which). The receptors stem from a female donor with ankylosing spondylitis or in good health (not recorded which). Each CDR3 is given with its conserved first and last residue. Each record gives: CDR3 DNA, CDR3 protein, clone size, D gene, V gene, J gene. A D gene is named only where the DNA matches it firmly. Clone size is stated in some rows and not others, as once, few, many or a class when expanded.

TGCAGTGCCTTCCGATCGCTCGAGCAGTACTTC	CSAFRSLEQYF	many	-	TRBV20-1	TRBJ2-7
TGCAGCGTTGAAACCCCCGGGAGGGCCTACGAGCAGTACTTC	CSVETPGRAYEQYF	few	TRBD2	TRBV29-1	TRBJ2-7
TGTGCCAGCTACGACAGGGGGAATGAGCAGTTCTTC	CASYDRGNEQFF	-	TRBD1	TRBV7-8	TRBJ2-1
TGTGCCAGCAGTCCAACCGGGACAGCCCTCTATGGCTACACCTTC	CASSPTGTALYGYTF	-	TRBD1	TRBV27	TRBJ1-2
TGTGCCAGCAGCTTGGAAGCGGGAGGGAGCACAGATACGCAGTATTTT	CASSLEAGGSTDTQYF	many	TRBD2	TRBV5-6	TRBJ2-3
TGCGCCAGCAGTGCTGGACGTTACACAGATACGCAGTATTTT	CASSAGRYTDTQYF	many	-	TRBV10-1	TRBJ2-3
TGTGCCAGCTCCCCGGACAGGTTTCACTACGAGCAGTACTTC	CASSPDRFHYEQYF	once	TRBD1	TRBV18	TRBJ2-7
TGTGCCAGCAGCGCATCACCCCGGACGAGGGCCTCGGTCGAGGGAAAACTGTTTTTT	CASSASPRTRASVEGKLFF	-	-	TRBV11-1	TRBJ1-4
TGTGCCAGCAGCTTAGCTCCGCTAGCGGGAGGTGCCGAGCAGTACTTC	CASSLAPLAGGAEQYF	few	TRBD2	TRBV7-2	TRBJ2-7
TGCGCCAGCAGCTTGGCACAGGGAGATGAAGCTTTCTTT	CASSLAQGDEAFF	many	-	TRBV5-1	TRBJ1-1
TGTGCCAGCAGTTTATGGGCGTCTAGCTACGAGCAGTACTTC	CASSLWASSYEQYF	many	-	TRBV28	TRBJ2-7
TGTGCCAGCAACCTCGGACTAGCGGGGTTGGGTGAGCAGTTCTTC	CASNLGLAGLGEQFF	-	TRBD2	TRBV12-3/TRBV12-4	TRBJ2-1
TGTGCCAGCAGTCCGGGGGAGCGGAGAGGGGTCGAGCAGTACTTC	CASSPGERRGVEQYF	many	-	TRBV9	TRBJ2-7
TGTGCCAGCAGTTGGACAGGGGGATTACACGAGCAGTACTTC	CASSWTGGLHEQYF	few	TRBD1	TRBV28	TRBJ2-7
TGTGCCAGCAGTTCGGGACAGGTAAATCAGCCCCAGCATTTT	CASSSGQVNQPQHF	many	TRBD1	TRBV12-3/TRBV12-4	TRBJ1-5
TGTGCCAGCAGCCGCCACGGTCGGGGGGACAATCAGCCCCAGCATTTT	CASSRHGRGDNQPQHF	few	-	TRBV7-6	TRBJ1-5
TGCGCCAGCAGCCCGGAATGGGGGCCCACTATTAGGGAGCAGTACTTC	CASSPEWGPTIREQYF	-	-	TRBV5-1	TRBJ2-7
TGTGCCAGCAGCGGGGACACCTTACTCTACGAGCAGTACTTC	CASSGDTLLYEQYF	many	-	TRBV7-9	TRBJ2-7